This T cell receptor (beta chain) emerged from a study of identical twins' blood T cells. Study conclusions and caveats: Environmental influences on twin similarity could not be excluded. V gene usage reportedly matched far better within twin pairs than unrelated donors.

Six healthy women, forming three identical twin pairs, donated samples. Reared together, all three twin pairs probably met the same infectious agents and vaccines. The length of the CDR3 is 14 residues. V trimming: 6 bases; J trimming: 4 bases; junction bases outside the gene matches: 6. From germline, CDR1 is SGHRS and CDR2 YFSETQ. TCRdb reprocessed the 5' RACE reads with MiXCR, giving one entry per CDR3 protein. Of around 380,000 distinct CDR3 sequences in the sample, roughly 30% are singletons; the top ten hold 5.5% to 7%. This clonotype was seen a handful of times. Its target is unknown. The sample consisted of PBMCs. This clonotype was obtained from a woman between 18 and 55 years old in good health. The V call is TRBV5-1, the J call TRBJ2-3, with 9 nucleotides matching TRBD2. The CDR3 protein is CASTPGLAADTQYF. In nucleotides, the CDR3 is TGCGCCAGCACACCGGGACTAGCCGCAGATACGCAGTATTTT. The complete variable domain, with remaining parts taken from reference TRBV5-1 and TRBJ2-3, reads KAGVTQTPRYLIKTRGQQVTLSCSPISGHRSVSWYQQTPGQGLQFLFEYFSETQRNKGNFPGRFSGRQFSNSRSEMNVSTLELGDSALYLCASTPGLAADTQYFGPGTRLTVL.